A single sample gave rise to the 21 T cell receptor beta chains below, sequenced in a study of molecular identifiers for immune sequencing clone quantification. TCRdb processed the PCR reads anew with MiXCR; each CDR3 protein has one entry. Of about 97,000 distinct CDR3 sequences listed, about 24% were seen once; the top ten hold about 0.94%. The specimen was naive CD8+ T cells from blood, with Jurkat cell RNA spiked in. The subset: FACS-sorted CD8+CD4-CCR7+CD45RA+ naive T cells. The receptor set was obtained from a human donor in good health. Some libraries in this study had Jurkat cell RNA spiked in.

This clonotype has ten or more counts. The chain has TRBV30 and TRBJ1-1, with 8 bases matching TRBD1. The ends lost 1 base at V and 4 bases at J; junction bases unmatched: 5. The germline V gene has CDR1 GTSNPN and CDR2 SVGIG (reference sequence). This CDR3 contains 14 residues. The CDR3 protein is CAWSGTGIGTEAFF. DNA for the CDR3: TGTGCCTGGAGTGGGACAGGGATTGGCACTGAAGCTTTCTTT.

The gene calls are TRBV4-3 and TRBJ2-1, with D perhaps being TRBD1 or TRBD2 (5 bases each). Germline assignment: CDR1 LGHNA and CDR2 YSLEER. Trimming stripped 0 bases from V and 5 bases from J, with 17 bases between. This CDR3 region has 17 residues. For the CDR3, the DNA is TGCGCCAGCAGCCAAGATCGGGTAGGGACGTCCAACAATGAGCAGTTCTTC. As protein: CASSQDRVGTSNNEQFF.

This clonotype has at least ten counts. V and J are TRBV6-1 and TRBJ2-3; 7 nucleotides line up with TRBD1. Per the germline V gene, CDR1 is MNHNS and CDR2 is SASEGT. After removal of 2 bases from V and 4 bases from J, the junction contained 6 bases not matched to a gene. CDR3 length: 15 residues. In DNA form, the CDR3 reads TGTGCCAGCAGTGAATGGGACAGCCGAGCAGATACGCAGTATTTT. This sequence encodes CASSEWDSRADTQYF.

This clonotype was detected ten times or more. This sequence joins TRBV27 and TRBJ2-3; TRBD1 agrees at 7 bases. This CDR3 is built from 18 residues. The V gene's germline CDR1 is MNHEY and CDR2 SMNVEV (reference sequence). V lost 1 base, J lost 2 bases, and 12 bases stayed unmatched. The CDR3 is CASSLFPGTGADTDTQYF. The CDR3 DNA is TGTGCCAGCAGTTTATTCCCGGGAACAGGGGCAGACACAGATACGCAGTATTTT.

Of note for this clonotype: A much larger clone sits a single nucleotide away, making a read error possible. The rearrangement uses TRBV27 and TRBJ2-3, with D perhaps TRBD1 (6 bases). The germline V gene encodes CDR1 MNHEY and CDR2 SMNVEV (reference sequence). CDR3 size: 15 residues. The V end was cut by 3 bases, the J end by 0 bases, with 10 bases between. The CDR3 loop is CASSFTGISTDTQYF. Written as DNA, the CDR3 is TGTGCCAGCAGTTTCACAGGGATCAGCACAGATACGCAGTATTTT.

The chain couples TRBV13 to TRBJ1-1; the D gene is possibly TRBD1 (5 bases). CDR1 PRHDT and CDR2 FYEKMQ come from the germline V gene (reference sequence). CDR3 length: 14 residues. Trimming removed 11 bases at V and 1 base at J, with 17 bases between. The CDR3 DNA reads as TGTGCCGGCGGAGAGTCCGGACAGAACACTGAAGCTTTCTTT. Encoded protein: CAGGESGQNTEAFF.

This clonotype showed up many times. The V gene is TRBV7-9, the J gene TRBJ2-7; TRBD1 is a possible D gene (6 bases). V was trimmed by 1 base and J by 2 bases, leaving 9 bases between them. The CDR3 length is 14 residues. The germline gives CDR1 SEHNR, CDR2 FQNEAQ (reference sequence). In nucleotides, the CDR3 is TGTGCCAGCAGCTTAGTGGGGGCAGCCTACGAGCAGTACTTC. Encoded protein: CASSLVGAAYEQYF.

The chain recombines TRBV5-1 with TRBJ1-1; TRBD1 matches 8 bases. CDR3 length equals 12 residues. Trimming at V came to 5 bases and at J to 7 bases, leaving 4 bases not matched to a gene. Germline V gene sequence: CDR1 SGHRS, CDR2 YFSETQ. The CDR3 protein is CASRPGTGEAFF. The DNA of the CDR3 is TGCGCCAGCAGACCCGGGACAGGTGAAGCTTTCTTT.

The chain couples TRBV12-3 or TRBV12-4 to TRBJ2-1; D possibly corresponds to TRBD2 (6 bases). The CDR3 consists of 14 residues. Trimming cost V 3 bases and J 4 bases, with 10 bases left between them. The CDR3 DNA reads TGTGCCAGCAGTTTCGGCGGGGAGTACAATGAGCAGTTCTTC. Its protein is CASSFGGEYNEQFF.

Concerning this clonotype: The conserved phenylalanine or tryptophan is not found at the CDR3 terminus, so this likely reflects a read error. This chain uses TRBV11-2 with TRBJ1-3; D gene uncertain. Trimming shortened V by 1 base and J by 0 bases, and 7 bases separated the two germline ends. The germline gives CDR1 SGHAT, CDR2 FQNNGV. CDR3 length equals 15 residues. The CDR3 coding sequence is TGTGCCAGCAGCTTAGGCAGGACCTCTGGAAACACCATATATTCT. This gives the protein CASSLGRTSGNTIYS.

This clonotype was counted ten times or more. The chain joins TRBV9 to TRBJ2-3; the D gene could be TRBD1 or TRBD2 (6 bases each). The V end lost 7 bases, the J end lost 1 base, and 13 bases lay between the germline ends. CDR1 is SGDLS, CDR2 YYNGEE, per germline. CDR3 size: 14 residues. DNA for the CDR3: TGTGCCAGCGCACTCGGGGGCCGCACAGATACGCAGTATTTT. It translates to CASALGGRTDTQYF.

This clonotype has ten or more counts. The genes are TRBV5-4 and TRBJ2-3; tentative D call: TRBD2 (6 bases). The CDR3 length is 15 residues. Trimming left V 5 bases short and J 1 base short, with 14 bases between. Per the germline V gene, CDR1 is SGHNT and CDR2 is YYREEE (reference sequence). CDR3 sequence: CASRWGEAGTDTQYF. CDR3 nucleotides: TGTGCCAGCAGGTGGGGGGAGGCCGGCACAGATACGCAGTATTTT.

V and J are TRBV10-3 and TRBJ2-7; 7 bases agree with TRBD1. The length of the CDR3 is 14 residues. Trimming at V came to 3 bases and at J to 2 bases, leaving 4 bases not matched to a gene. Germline-derived CDR1 and CDR2 are ENHRY and SYGVKD. For the CDR3, the DNA is TGTGCCATCAGTGACGCCGGGACAGCCTACGAGCAGTACTTC. This gives the protein CAISDAGTAYEQYF.

To note about this clonotype: A clone one base away is much larger, so this may be a read error. V is TRBV4-1 and J is TRBJ2-7; D possibly corresponds to TRBD1 (5 bases). V was trimmed by 6 bases and J by 6 bases, leaving 21 bases between them. The germline V gene has CDR1 MGHRA and CDR2 YSYEKL. The CDR3 runs to 15 residues. The CDR3 nucleotides read TGCGCCAGCAGGCTCCACCGCAGGGCGCTAAGCGAGCAGTACTTC. Residues: CASRLHRRALSEQYF.

This chain links TRBV24-1 with TRBJ2-7; D gene unclear. The length of the CDR3 is 12 residues. The germline V and J ends were trimmed by 3 bases and 1 base, with 3 bases remaining between them. The V gene's germline CDR1 is KGHDR and CDR2 SFDVKD. For the CDR3, the DNA is TGTGCCACCAGTGATGGTTCCTACGAGCAGTACTTC. This encodes CATSDGSYEQYF.

The rearrangement joins TRBV19 to TRBJ2-1; possible D gene TRBD1, 8 bases. The CDR3 extends over 15 amino acids. Germline V gene data show CDR1 as LNHDA and CDR2 as SQIVND (reference sequence). V was shortened by 4 bases and J by 5 bases, with 15 bases between the two germline ends. Written as DNA, the CDR3 is TGTGCCAGTAGTAAGCGGGACAGGCGGGACAATGAGCAGTTCTTC. Residues: CASSKRDRRDNEQFF.

At least ten counts were recorded for this clonotype. The V gene is TRBV7-2, the J gene TRBJ2-1; possible D gene TRBD2, 5 bases. Deletions cut 10 bases from V and 3 bases from J, with 13 bases between. The germline V gene has CDR1 SGHTA and CDR2 FQGNSA. The CDR3 is 13 amino acids. CDR3 region: CATRDAGYNEQFF. The CDR3, as DNA: TGTGCCACCCGGGATGCGGGCTACAATGAGCAGTTCTTC.

Comments on this clonotype: This could be a read error, since a much larger clone is one nucleotide away. V usage is TRBV20-1 and J usage is TRBJ2-7; D is possibly TRBD2 (5 bases). The CDR3 covers 13 residues. CDR1 and CDR2 (germline): DFQATT, SNEGSKA (reference sequence). In DNA form, the CDR3 reads TGCAGTGCTAGGGAGTCTAGCTACTACGAGCAGTGCTTC. Translating gives CSARESSYYEQCF.

This clonotype occurred many times. The J gene is TRBJ1-4, the V gene TRBV12-3 or TRBV12-4, with 7 positions matching TRBD1. J gave up 3 bases and V 6 bases, and 10 bases lay outside the gene matches. There are 16 residues in the CDR3. The CDR3 reads CASRIKDGTANEKLFF. Here the CDR3 DNA reads TGTGCCAGCAGAATAAAGGACGGGACAGCTAATGAAAAACTGTTTTTT.

This clonotype turned up a few times. The V and J genes are TRBV12-2 and TRBJ2-3; TRBD2 is taken as the D call from the table, unchecked against the DNA. TRBV12-2 is classified as a pseudogene. The CDR3 covers 16 residues. The DNA of the CDR3 is TGTGCAAGTCGCTCCCCTAGCGGGACGCGCACAGATACGCAGTATTTT. This sequence encodes CASRSPSGTRTDTQYF.

The genes are TRBV19 and TRBJ1-1; D is possibly TRBD1 (5 bases). V lost 7 bases, J lost 3 bases, and 12 bases lay in between. CDR1 is LNHDA and CDR2 is SQIVND in the germline V gene (reference sequence). This CDR3 is 13 amino acids long. CDR3 in amino acids: CASTTGTYTEAFF. The CDR3 coding sequence is TGTGCCAGTACGACCGGGACGTACACTGAAGCTTTCTTT.